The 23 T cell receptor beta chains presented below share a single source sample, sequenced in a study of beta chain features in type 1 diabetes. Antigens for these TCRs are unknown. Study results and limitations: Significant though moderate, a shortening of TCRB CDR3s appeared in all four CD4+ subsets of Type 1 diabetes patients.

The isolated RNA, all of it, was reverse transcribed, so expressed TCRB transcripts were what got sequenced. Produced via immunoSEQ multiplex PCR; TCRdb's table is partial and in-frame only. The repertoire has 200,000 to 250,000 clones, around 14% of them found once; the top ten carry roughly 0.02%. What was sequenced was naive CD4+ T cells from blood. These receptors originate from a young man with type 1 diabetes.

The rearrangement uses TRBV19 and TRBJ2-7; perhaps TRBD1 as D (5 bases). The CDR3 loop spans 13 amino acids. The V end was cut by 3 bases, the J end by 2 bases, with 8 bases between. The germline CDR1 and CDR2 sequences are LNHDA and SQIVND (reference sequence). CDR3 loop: CASSIPGTYEQYF. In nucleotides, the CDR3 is TGTGCCAGTAGTATTCCAGGGACCTACGAGCAGTACTTC.

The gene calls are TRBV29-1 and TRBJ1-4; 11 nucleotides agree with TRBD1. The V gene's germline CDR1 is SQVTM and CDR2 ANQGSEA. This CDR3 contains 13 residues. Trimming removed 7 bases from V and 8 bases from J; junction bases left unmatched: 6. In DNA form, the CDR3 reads TGCAGCGGAAGGACAGGGGGCACGGAAAAACTGTTTTTT. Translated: CSGRTGGTEKLFF.

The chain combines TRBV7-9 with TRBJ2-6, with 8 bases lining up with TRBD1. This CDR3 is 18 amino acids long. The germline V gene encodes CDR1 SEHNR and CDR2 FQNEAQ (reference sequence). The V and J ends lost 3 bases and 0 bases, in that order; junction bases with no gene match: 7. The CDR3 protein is CASSFPQGALSGANVLTF. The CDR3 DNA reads TGTGCCAGCAGCTTTCCGCAGGGGGCTCTCTCTGGGGCCAACGTCCTGACTTTC.

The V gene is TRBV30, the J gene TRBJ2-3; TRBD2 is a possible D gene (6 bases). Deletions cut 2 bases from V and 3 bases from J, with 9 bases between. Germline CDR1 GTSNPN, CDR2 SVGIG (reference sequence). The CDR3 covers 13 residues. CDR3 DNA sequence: TGTGCCTGGAGTACCGGGACTACAGATACGCAGTATTTT. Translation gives CAWSTGTTDTQYF. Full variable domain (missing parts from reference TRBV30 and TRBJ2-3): SQTIHQWPATLVQPVGSPLSLECTVEGTSNPNLYWYRQAAGRGLQLLFYSVGIGQISSEVPQNLSASRPQDRQFILSSKKLLLSDSGFYLCAWSTGTTDTQYFGPGTRLTVL.

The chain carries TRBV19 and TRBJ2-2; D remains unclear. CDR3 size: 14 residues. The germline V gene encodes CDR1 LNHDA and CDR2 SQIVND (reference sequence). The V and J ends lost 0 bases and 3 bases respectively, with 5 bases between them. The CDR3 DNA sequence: TGTGCCAGTAGTATAGATCCAGACACCGGGGAGCTGTTTTTT. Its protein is CASSIDPDTGELFF.

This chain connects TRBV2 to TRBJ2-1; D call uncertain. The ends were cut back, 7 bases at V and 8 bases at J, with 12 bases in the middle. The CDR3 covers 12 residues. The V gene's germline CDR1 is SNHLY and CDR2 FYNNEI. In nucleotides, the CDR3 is TGTGCCAGCAAGGATTTGGGCTATGAGCAGTTCTTC. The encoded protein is CASKDLGYEQFF.

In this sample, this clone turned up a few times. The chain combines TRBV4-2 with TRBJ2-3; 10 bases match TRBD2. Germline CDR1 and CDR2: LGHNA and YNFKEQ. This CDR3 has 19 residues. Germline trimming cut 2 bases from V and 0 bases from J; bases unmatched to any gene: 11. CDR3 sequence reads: CASSQFGTSDFSSTDTQYF. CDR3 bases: TGTGCCAGCAGCCAATTCGGGACTAGCGATTTCTCTAGCACAGATACGCAGTATTTT.

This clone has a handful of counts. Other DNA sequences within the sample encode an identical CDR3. CDR3 residues: CASSPGTDTQYF. In nucleotides, the CDR3 is TGTGCCAGCAGCCCGGGGACAGATACGCAGTATTTT. The chain couples TRBV7-9 to TRBJ2-3, with D perhaps matching TRBD2 (5 bases). Germline V lookup: CDR1 SEHNR, CDR2 FQNEAQ (reference sequence). This CDR3 comprises 12 residues. The V end was cut by 5 bases, the J end by 3 bases, with 6 bases between.

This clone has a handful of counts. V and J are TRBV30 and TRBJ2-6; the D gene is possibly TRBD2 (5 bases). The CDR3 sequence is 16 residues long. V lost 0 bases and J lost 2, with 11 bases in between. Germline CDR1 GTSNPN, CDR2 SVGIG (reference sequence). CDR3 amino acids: CAWSVRRRPGANVLTF. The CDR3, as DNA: TGTGCCTGGAGTGTACGGAGGAGGCCTGGGGCCAACGTCCTGACTTTC.

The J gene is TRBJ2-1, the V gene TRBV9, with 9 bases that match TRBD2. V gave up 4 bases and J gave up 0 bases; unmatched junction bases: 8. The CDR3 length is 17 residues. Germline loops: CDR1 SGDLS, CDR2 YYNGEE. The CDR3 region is CASSPRLAGSSYNEQFF. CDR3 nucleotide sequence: TGTGCCAGCAGCCCCAGGCTAGCGGGGAGCTCCTACAATGAGCAGTTCTTC.

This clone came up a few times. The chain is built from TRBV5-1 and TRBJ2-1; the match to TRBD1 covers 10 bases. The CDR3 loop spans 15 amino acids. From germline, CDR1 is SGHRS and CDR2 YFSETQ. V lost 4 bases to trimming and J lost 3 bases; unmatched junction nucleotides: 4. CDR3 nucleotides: TGCGCCAGCAGCGAGGGACAGGGGATCTACAATGAGCAGTTCTTC. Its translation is CASSEGQGIYNEQFF.

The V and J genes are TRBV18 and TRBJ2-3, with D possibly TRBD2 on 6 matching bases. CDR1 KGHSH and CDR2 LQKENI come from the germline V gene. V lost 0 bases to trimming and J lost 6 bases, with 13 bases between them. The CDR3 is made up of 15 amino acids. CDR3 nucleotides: TGTGCCAGCTCACCACCGGGTTGGGGAGGTGATACGCAGTATTTT. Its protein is CASSPPGWGGDTQYF.

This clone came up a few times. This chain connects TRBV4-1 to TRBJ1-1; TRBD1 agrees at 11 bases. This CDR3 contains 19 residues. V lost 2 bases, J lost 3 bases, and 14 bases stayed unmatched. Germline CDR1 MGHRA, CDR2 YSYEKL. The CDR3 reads CASSQTELGDRGDYTEAFF. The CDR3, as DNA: TGCGCCAGCAGCCAAACCGAGCTGGGGGACAGGGGGGATTACACTGAAGCTTTCTTT.

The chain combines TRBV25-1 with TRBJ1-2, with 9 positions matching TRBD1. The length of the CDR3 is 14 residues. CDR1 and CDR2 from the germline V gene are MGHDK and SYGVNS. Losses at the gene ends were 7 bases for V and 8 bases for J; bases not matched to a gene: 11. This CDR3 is CASTATQGASGYTF. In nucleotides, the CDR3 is TGTGCCAGCACGGCCACACAGGGGGCGTCCGGCTACACCTTC.

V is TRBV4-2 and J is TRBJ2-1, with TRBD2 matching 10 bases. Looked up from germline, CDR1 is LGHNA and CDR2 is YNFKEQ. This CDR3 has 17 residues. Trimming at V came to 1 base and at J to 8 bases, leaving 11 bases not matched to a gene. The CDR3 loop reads CASSQGLLAGDPDEQFF. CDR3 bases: TGTGCCAGCAGCCAAGGTCTCCTAGCGGGAGATCCGGATGAGCAGTTCTTC.

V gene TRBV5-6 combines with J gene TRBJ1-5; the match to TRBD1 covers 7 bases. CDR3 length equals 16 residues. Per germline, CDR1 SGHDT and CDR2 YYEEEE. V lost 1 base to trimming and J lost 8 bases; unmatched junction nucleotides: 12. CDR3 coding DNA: TGTGCCAGCAGCTTGACAGGGGCCCAGGGGAGTAAGCCCCAGCATTTT. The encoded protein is CASSLTGAQGSKPQHF.

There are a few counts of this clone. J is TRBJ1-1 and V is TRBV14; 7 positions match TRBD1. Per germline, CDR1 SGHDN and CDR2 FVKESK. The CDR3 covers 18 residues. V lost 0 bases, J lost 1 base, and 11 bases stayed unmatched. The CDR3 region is CASSQDRGTGVRNTEAFF. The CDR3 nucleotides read TGTGCCAGCAGCCAAGATCGTGGAACAGGGGTACGGAACACTGAAGCTTTCTTT.

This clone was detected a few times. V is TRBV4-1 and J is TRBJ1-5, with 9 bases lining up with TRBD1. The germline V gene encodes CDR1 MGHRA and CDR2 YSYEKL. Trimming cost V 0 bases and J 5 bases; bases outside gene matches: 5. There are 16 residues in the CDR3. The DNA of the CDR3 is TGCGCCAGCAGCCAAGAGCCGGGACAGGGTTATCAGCCCCAGCATTTT. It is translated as CASSQEPGQGYQPQHF.

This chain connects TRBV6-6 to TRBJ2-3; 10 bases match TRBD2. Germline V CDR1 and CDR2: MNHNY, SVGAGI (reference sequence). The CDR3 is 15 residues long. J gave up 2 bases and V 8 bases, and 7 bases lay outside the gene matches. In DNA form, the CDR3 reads TGTGCCAGCTCCCGGACTAGCGGTTACACAGATACGCAGTATTTT. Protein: CASSRTSGYTDTQYF.

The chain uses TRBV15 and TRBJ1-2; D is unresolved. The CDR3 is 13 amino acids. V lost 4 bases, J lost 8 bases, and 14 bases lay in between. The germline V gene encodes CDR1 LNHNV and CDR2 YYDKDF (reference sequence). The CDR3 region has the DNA TGTGCCACCAGCAAGTCCCCGGCGGGCGGCTACACCTTC. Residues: CATSKSPAGGYTF.

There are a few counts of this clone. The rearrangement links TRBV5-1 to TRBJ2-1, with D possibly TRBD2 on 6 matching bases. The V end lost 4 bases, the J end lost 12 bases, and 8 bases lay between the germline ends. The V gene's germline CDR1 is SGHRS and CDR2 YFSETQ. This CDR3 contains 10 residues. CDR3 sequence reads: CASSPGGQFF. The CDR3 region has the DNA TGCGCCAGCAGCCCCGGGGGGCAGTTCTTC.

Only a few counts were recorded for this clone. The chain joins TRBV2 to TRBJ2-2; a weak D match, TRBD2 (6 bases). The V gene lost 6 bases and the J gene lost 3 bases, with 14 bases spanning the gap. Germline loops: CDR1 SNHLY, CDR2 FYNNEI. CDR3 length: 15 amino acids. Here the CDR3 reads CASSPIGGDTGELFF. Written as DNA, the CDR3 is TGTGCCAGCAGCCCCATCGGGGGTGACACCGGGGAGCTGTTTTTT. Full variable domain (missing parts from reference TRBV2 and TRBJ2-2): EPEVTQTPSHQVTQMGQEVILRCVPISNHLYFYWYRQILGQKVEFLVSFYNNEISEKSEIFDDQFSVERPDGSNFTLKIRSTKLEDSAMYFCASSPIGGDTGELFFGEGSRLTVL.

The DNA of the CDR3 is TGCGCCAGCAGTTTAGCCGGGACTAGCGGGGGGGCCGAACAGTACTTC. Translation gives CASSLAGTSGGAEQYF. The rearrangement joins TRBV5-1 to TRBJ2-7; 16 bases map to TRBD2. The CDR3 is 16 amino acids. V shed 5 bases and J 10 bases; nucleotides not matched to a gene: 12. Germline V gene lookup returns CDR1 SGHRS and CDR2 YFSETQ.